The source of this T cell receptor (beta chain) is a study of cytomegalovirus exposure and HLA in healthy donors. General observations from the study: Clusters of TCRs from the first cohort tended to co-occur in the 120 or so validation repertoires (as a later analysis found). The authors confirmed in vitro that a few CMV-associated chains were specific for CMV antigens.

Using immunoSEQ multiplex PCR, the repertoire was profiled, and TCRdb retains in-frame clones only, with some absent. The repertoire has 200,000 or so clones, roughly 82% of them found once; the top ten carry over 5.5%. The CDR3 spans 13 residues. The V end was cut by 0 bases, the J end by 4 bases, with 7 bases between. Germline lookup yields CDR1 LGHNA and CDR2 YNFKEQ. To note about this clone: The antigen is not known.

The receptor comes from a man between 18 and 29 years old in good health and CMV-seropositive. This chain links TRBV4-2 with TRBJ2-7; D remains ambiguous. Material for sequencing was PBMCs. CDR3 amino acids: CASSQEMAYEQYF. CDR3 bases: TGTGCCAGCAGCCAAGAAATGGCTTACGAGCAGTACTTC.